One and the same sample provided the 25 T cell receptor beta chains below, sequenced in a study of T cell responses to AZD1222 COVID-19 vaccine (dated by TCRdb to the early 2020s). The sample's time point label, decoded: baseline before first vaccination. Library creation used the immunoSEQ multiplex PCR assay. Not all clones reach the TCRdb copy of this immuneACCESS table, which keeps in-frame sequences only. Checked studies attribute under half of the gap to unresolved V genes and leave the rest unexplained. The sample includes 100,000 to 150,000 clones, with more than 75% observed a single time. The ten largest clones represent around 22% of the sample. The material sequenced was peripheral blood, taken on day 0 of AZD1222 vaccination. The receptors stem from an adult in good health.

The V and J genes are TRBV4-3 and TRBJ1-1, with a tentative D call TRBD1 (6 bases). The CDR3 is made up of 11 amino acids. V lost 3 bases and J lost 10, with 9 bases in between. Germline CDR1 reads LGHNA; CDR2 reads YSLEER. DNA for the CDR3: TGCGCCAGCAGCCAGGGGGACATAGCTTTCTTT. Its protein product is CASSQGDIAFF.

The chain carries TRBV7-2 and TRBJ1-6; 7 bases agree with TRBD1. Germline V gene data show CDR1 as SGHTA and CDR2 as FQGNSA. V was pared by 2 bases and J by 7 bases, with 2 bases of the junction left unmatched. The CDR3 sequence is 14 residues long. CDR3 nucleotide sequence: TGTGCCAGCAGCTTACAGGGGGAGAATTCACCCCTCCACTTT. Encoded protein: CASSLQGENSPLHF. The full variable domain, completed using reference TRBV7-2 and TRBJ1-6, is GAGVSQSPSNKVTEKGKDVELRCDPISGHTALYWYRQSLGQGLEFLIYFQGNSAPDKSGLPSDRFSAERTGGSVSTLTIQRTQQEDSAVYLCASSLQGENSPLHFGNGTRLTVT.

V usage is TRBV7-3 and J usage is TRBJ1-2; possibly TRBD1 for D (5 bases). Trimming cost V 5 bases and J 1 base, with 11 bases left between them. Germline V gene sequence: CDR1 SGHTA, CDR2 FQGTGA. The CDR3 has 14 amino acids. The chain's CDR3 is CASSPGGSNYGYTF. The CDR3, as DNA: TGTGCCAGCAGCCCGGGGGGTAGTAACTATGGCTACACCTTC.

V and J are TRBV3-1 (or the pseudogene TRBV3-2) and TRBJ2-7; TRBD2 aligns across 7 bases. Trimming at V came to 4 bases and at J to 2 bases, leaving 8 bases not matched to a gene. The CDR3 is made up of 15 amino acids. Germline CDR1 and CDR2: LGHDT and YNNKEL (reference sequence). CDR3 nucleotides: TGTGCCAGCAGCCTTCAGCGGGGTCCTACCTACGAGCAGTACTTC. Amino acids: CASSLQRGPTYEQYF.

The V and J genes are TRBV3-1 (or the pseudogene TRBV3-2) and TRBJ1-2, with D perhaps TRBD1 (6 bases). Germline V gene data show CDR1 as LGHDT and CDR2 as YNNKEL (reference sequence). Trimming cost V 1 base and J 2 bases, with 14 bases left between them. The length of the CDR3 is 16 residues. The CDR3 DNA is TGTGCCAGCAGCCAAGTCTCCCAGGGGCGCAACTATGGCTACACCTTC. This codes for CASSQVSQGRNYGYTF.

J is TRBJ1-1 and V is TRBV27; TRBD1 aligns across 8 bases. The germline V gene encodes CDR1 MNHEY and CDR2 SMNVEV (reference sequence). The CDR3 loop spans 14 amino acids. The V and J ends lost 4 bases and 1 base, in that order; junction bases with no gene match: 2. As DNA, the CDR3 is TGTGCCAGCAGTTCGACAGGGGCGAACACTGAAGCTTTCTTT. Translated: CASSSTGANTEAFF.

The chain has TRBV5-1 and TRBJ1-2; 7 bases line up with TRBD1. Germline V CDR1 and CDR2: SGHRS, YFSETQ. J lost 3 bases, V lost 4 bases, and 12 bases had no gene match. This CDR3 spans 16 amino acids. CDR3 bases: TGCGCCAGCAGCGGGACGGGACAGCTGGGAGACTATGGCTACACCTTC. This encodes CASSGTGQLGDYGYTF. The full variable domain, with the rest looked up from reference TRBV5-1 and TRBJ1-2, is KAGVTQTPRYLIKTRGQQVTLSCSPISGHRSVSWYQQTPGQGLQFLFEYFSETQRNKGNFPGRFSGRQFSNSRSEMNVSTLELGDSALYLCASSGTGQLGDYGYTFGSGTRLTVV.

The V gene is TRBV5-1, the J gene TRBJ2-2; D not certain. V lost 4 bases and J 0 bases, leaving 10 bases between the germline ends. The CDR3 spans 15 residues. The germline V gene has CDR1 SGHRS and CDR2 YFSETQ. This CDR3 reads CASSLDRPNTGELFF. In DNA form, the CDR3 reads TGCGCCAGCAGCCTGGACCGACCGAACACCGGGGAGCTGTTTTTT.

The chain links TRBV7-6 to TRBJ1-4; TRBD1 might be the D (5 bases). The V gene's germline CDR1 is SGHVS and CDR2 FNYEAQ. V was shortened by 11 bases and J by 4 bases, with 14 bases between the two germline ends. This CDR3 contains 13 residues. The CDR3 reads CAAHGGNNEKLFF. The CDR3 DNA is TGTGCCGCCCACGGGGGAAATAATGAAAAACTGTTTTTT. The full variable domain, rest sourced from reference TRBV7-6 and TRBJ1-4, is GAGVSQSPRYKVTKRGQDVALRCDPISGHVSLYWYRQALGQGPEFLTYFNYEAQQDKSGLPNDRFSAERPEGSISTLTIQRTEQRDSAMYRCAAHGGNNEKLFFGSGTQLSVL.

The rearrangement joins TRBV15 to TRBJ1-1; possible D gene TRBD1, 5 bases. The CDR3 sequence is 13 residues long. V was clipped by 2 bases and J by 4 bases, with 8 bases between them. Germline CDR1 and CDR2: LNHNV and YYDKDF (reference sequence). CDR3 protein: CATSRFQGTEAFF. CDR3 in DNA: TGTGCCACCAGCAGATTTCAGGGCACTGAAGCTTTCTTT.

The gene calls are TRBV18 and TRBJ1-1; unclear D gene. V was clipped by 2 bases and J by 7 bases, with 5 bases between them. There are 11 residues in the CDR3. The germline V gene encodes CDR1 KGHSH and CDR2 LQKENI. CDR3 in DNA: TGTGCCAGCTCACCAAAGAGTGAAGCTTTCTTT. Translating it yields CASSPKSEAFF.

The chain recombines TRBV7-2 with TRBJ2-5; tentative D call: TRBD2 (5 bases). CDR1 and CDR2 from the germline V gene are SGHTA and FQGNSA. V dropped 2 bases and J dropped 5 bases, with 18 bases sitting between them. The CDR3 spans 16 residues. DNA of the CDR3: TGTGCCAGCAGCTTAATTTGGGTGCCGGAGGAGGAGACCCAGTACTTC. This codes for CASSLIWVPEEETQYF.

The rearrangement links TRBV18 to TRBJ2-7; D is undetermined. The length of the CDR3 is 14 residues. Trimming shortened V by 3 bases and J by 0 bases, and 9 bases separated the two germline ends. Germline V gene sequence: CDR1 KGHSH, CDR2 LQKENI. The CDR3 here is CASSPLEGSYEQYF. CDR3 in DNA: TGTGCCAGCTCACCTCTAGAAGGCTCCTACGAGCAGTACTTC.

DNA of the CDR3: TGTGCCAGCAGTTTCTTAGGGGAGGGCTACACCTTC. Its protein product is CASSFLGEGYTF. The chain joins TRBV28 to TRBJ1-2; possible D gene TRBD1, 5 bases. V lost 3 bases and J lost 8, with 10 bases in between. Germline V CDR1 and CDR2: MDHEN, SYDVKM. This CDR3 contains 12 residues.

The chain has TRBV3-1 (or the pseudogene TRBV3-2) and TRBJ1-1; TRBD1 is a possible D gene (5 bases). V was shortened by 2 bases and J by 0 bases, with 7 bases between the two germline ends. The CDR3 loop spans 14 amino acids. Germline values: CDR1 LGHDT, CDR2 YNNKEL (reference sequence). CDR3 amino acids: CASSQSGVNTEAFF. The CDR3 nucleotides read TGTGCCAGCAGCCAATCGGGGGTGAACACTGAAGCTTTCTTT.

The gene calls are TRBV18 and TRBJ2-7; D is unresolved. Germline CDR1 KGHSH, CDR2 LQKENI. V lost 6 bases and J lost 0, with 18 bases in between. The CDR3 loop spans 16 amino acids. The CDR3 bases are TGTGCCAGCTCCCTGCGGCCCAACCAGACCTCCTACGAGCAGTACTTC. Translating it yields CASSLRPNQTSYEQYF.

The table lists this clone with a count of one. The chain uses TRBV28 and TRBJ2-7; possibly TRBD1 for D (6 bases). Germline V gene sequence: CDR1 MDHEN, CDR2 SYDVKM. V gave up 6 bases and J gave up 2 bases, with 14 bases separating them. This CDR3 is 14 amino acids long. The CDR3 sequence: CASRLLGDTYEQYF. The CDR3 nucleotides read TGTGCCAGCAGACTACTGGGGGACACCTACGAGCAGTACTTC.

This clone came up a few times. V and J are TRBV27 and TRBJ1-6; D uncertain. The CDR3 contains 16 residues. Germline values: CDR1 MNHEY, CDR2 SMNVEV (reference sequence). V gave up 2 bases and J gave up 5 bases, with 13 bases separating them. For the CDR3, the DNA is TGTGCCAGCAGTTTAGGATACAACGAGAATAATTCACCCCTCCACTTT. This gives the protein CASSLGYNENNSPLHF.

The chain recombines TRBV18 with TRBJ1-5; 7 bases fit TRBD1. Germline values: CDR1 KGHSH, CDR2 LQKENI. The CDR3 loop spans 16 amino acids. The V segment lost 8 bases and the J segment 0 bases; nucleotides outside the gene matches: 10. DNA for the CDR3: TGTGCCAGCGGGGGACAGCGCTTGAATAGCAATCAGCCCCAGCATTTT. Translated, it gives CASGGQRLNSNQPQHF.

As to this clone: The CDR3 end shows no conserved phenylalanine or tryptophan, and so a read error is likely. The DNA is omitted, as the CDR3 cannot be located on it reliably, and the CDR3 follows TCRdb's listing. The CDR3 reads CASSESRC. The chain uses TRBV10-2 and TRBJ2-4. Germline V CDR1 and CDR2: WSHSY, SAAADI. From its first to its last residue, the CDR3 has 8 amino acids.

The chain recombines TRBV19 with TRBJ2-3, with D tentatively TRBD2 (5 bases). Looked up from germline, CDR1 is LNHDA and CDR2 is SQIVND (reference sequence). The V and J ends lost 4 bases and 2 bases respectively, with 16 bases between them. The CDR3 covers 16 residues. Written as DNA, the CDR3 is TGTGCCAGTAGTACCCTCCGAAGAGGGTTCACAGATACGCAGTATTTT. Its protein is CASSTLRRGFTDTQYF.

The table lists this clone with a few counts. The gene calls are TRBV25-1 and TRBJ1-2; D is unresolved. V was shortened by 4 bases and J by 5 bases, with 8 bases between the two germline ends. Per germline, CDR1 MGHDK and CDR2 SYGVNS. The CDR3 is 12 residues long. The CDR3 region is CASSATYYGYTF. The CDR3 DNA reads TGTGCCAGCAGTGCGACATATTATGGCTACACCTTC.

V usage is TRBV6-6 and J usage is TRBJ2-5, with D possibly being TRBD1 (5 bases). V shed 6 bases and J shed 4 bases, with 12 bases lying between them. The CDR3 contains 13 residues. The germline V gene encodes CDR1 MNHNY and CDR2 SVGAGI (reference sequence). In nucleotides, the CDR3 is TGTGCCAGCAGAAGACAGTTAGTAGAGACCCAGTACTTC. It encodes CASRRQLVETQYF.

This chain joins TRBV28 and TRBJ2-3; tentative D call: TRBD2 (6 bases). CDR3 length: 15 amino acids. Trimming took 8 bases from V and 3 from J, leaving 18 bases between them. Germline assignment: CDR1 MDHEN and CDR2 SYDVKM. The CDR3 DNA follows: TGTGCCAGCGGGCCCGGGGCGGGGAGGACAGATACGCAGTATTTT. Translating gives CASGPGAGRTDTQYF.

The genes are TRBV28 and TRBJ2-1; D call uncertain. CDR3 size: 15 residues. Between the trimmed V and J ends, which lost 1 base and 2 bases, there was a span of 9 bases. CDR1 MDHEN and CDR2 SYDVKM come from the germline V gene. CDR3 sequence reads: CASSLSPAAYNEQFF. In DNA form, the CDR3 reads TGTGCCAGCAGTTTATCCCCTGCCGCCTACAATGAGCAGTTCTTC.